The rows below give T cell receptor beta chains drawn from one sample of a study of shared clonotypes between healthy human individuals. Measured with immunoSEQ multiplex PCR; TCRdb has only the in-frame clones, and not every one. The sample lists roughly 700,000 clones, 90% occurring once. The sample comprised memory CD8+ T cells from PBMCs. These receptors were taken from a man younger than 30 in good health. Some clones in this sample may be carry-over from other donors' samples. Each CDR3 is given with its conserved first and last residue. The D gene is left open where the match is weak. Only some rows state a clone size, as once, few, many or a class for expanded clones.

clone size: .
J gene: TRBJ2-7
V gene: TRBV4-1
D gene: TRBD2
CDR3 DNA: TGCGCCAGCAGCCAACCGGGACTAGCGGGTACCTACGAGCAGTACTTC
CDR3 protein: CASSQPGLAGTYEQYF

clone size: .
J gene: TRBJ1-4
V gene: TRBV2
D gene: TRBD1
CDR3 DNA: TGTGCCAGCACCCCAGTCAGGGGGGACGAAAAACTGTTTTTT
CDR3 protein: CASTPVRGDEKLFF

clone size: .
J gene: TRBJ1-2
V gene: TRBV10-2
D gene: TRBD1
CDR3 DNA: TGCGCCAGCACAGGGGGTATGGACTATGGCTACACCTTC
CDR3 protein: CASTGGMDYGYTF

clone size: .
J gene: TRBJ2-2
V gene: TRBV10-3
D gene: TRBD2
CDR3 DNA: TGTGCCATCAGGGGGTCGGCAGCGGGAACGGGTATCGGGGAGCTGTTTTTT
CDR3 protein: CAIRGSAAGTGIGELFF

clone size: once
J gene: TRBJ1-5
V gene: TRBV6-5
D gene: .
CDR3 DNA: TGTGCCAGCAGCGAAAGACGGAGCAATCAGCCCCAGCATTTT
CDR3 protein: CASSERRSNQPQHF

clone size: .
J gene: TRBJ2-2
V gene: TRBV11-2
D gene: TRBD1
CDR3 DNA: TGTGCCAGCGGACAGGGTATCTCCGGGGAGCTGTTTTTT
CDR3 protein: CASGQGISGELFF

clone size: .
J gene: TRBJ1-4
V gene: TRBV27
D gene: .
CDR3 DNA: TGTGCCAGCAGTTTAGATGGGGGTTCTGGTGAAAAACTGTTTTTT
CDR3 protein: CASSLDGGSGEKLFF

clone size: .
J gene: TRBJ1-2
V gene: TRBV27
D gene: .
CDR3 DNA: TGTGCCAGCAGCCCTTCCGGAAACTATGGCTACACCTTC
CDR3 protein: CASSPSGNYGYTF

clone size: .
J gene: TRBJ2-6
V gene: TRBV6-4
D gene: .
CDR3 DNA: TGTGCCAGCAGTACAAGGACGGCCCCCTCCTCTGGGGCCAACGTCCTGACTTTC
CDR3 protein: CASSTRTAPSSGANVLTF

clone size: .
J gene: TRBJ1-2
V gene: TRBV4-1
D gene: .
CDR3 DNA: TGCGCCAGCAGCCATATCAAGGTCGACAGCAACTATGGCTACACCTTC
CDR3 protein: CASSHIKVDSNYGYTF

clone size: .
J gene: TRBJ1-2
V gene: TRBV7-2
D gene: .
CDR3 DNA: TGTGCCAGCAGCTTAGGCAGGGTCCAACCCTCCGCTAACTATGGCTACACCTTC
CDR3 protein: CASSLGRVQPSANYGYTF

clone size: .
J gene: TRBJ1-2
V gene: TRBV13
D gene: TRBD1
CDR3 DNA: TGTGCCAGCAGCGAGACAGGGATCTATGGCTACACCTTC
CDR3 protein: CASSETGIYGYTF

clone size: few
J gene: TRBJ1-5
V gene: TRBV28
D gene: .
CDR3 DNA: TGTGCCAGCAGTTTAGACGGGGGCAATCAGCCCCAGCATTTT
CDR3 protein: CASSLDGGNQPQHF

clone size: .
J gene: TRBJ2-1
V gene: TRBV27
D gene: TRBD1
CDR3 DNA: TGTGCCAGCAGGCTACGGGACAGATACAATGAGCAGTTCTTC
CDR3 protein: CASRLRDRYNEQFF

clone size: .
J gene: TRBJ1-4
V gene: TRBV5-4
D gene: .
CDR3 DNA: TGTGCCAGCAGCATTACAGGGGAAAAACTGTTTTTT
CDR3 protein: CASSITGEKLFF

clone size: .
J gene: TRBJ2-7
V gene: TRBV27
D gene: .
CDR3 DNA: TGTGCCAGCAGTTTAGAGGCTGGGTCATCCTACGAGCAGTACTTC
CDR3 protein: CASSLEAGSSYEQYF

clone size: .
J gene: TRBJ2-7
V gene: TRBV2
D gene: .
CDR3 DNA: TGTGCCAGCGACAAAGGAGGAACCCTCTACGAGCAGTACTTC
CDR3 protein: CASDKGGTLYEQYF

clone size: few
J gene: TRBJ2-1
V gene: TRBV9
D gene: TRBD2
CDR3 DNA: TGTGCCAGCAGCGTCGACTCTAGCGGGATCTACAATGAGCAGTTCTTC
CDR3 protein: CASSVDSSGIYNEQFF

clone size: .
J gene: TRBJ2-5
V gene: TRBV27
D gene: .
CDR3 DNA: TGTGCCAGCAGTAGAGAACAGGGATTCGAGACCCAGTACTTC
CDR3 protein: CASSREQGFETQYF

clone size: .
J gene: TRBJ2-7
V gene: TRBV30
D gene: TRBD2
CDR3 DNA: TGTGCCTGGGATCTAGCGGGAGCCCACGAGCAGTACTTC
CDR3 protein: CAWDLAGAHEQYF

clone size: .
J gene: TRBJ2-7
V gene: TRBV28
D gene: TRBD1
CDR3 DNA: TGTGCCAGCAGTTTAAGACAGGGTTGGCCCTACGAGCAGTACTTC
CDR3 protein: CASSLRQGWPYEQYF

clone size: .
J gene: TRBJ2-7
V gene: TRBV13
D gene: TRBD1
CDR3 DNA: TGTGCCAGCAGCTTTAGGACAGGGCTGAATGAGCAGTACTTC
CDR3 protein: CASSFRTGLNEQYF

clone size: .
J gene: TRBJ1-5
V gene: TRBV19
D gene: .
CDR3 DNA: TGTGCCAGTAGTGTCGAGTTTGGTCAGCCCCAGCATTTT
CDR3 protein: CASSVEFGQPQHF

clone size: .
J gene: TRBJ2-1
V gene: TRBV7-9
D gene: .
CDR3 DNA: TGTGCCAGCAGCTCCGCCGGTAGCGGCCGGAAAAATGAGCAGTTCTTC
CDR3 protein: CASSSAGSGRKNEQFF

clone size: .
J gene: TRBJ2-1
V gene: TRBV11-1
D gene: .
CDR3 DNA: TGTGCCAGCAGCTTAGCGGTCTACAATGAGCAGTTCTTC
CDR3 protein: CASSLAVYNEQFF

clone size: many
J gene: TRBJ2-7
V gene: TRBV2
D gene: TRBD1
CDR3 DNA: TGTGCCAGCAGACCGGGACAGGGGGCGAGGGGCTACGAGCAGTACTTC
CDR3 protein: CASRPGQGARGYEQYF

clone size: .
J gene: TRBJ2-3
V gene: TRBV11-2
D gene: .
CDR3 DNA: TGTGCCAGCAGCTTAGGGGGGCGGCGGAGCACAGATACGCAGTATTTT
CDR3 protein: CASSLGGRRSTDTQYF

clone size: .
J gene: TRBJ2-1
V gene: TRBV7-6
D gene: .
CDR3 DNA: TGTGCCAGCAGCTTAGGTTTGCGGAACTACAATGAGCAGTTCTTC
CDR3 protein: CASSLGLRNYNEQFF

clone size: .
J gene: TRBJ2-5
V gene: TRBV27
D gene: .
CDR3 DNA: TGTGCCAGCAGTCCCCTGGGACTGGGAGAGACCCAGTACTTC
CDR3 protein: CASSPLGLGETQYF

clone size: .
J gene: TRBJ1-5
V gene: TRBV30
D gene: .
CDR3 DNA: TGTGCCTGGAGCGACAGCCCCTACATGGACCAAAATCAGCCCCAGCATTTT
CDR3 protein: CAWSDSPYMDQNQPQHF

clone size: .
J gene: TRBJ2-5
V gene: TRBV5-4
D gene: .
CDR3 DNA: TGTGCCACCGGCCCGGCTTACCAAGAGACCCAGTACTTC
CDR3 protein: CATGPAYQETQYF

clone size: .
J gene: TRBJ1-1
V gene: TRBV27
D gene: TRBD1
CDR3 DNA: TGTGCCAGCACCTATACAGGGGGGGGGACTGAAGCTTTCTTT
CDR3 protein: CASTYTGGGTEAFF

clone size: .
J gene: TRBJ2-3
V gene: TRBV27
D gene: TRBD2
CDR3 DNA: TGTGCCAGCAGTTTATCGACGACTAGCGGGAGCCCAGATACGCAGTATTTT
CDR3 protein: CASSLSTTSGSPDTQYF

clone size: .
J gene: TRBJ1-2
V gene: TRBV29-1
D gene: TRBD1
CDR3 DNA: TGCAGCGTTCTGACCCCGGACAGGGCGTATGGCTACACCTTC
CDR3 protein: CSVLTPDRAYGYTF

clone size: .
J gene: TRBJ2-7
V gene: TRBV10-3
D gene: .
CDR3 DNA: TGTGCCATCAGTGAGCCCCCGTACTACTACGAGCAGTACTTC
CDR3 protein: CAISEPPYYYEQYF

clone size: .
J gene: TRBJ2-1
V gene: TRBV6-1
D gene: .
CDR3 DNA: TGTGCCAGCAGTGAATTCCCCCCGCGACTAGTTTACAATGAGCAGTTCTTC
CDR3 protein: CASSEFPPRLVYNEQFF

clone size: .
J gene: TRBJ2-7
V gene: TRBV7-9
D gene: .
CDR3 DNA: TGTGCCAGCAGCCAGGAGTCCTACGAGCAGTACTTC
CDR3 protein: CASSQESYEQYF

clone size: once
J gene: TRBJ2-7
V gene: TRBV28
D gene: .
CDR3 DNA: TGTGCCAGCGGGAGTTCCTACGAGCAGTACTTC
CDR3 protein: CASGSSYEQYF